This TCR beta chain was sequenced for a study of cytomegalovirus exposure and HLA in healthy donors. Findings and caveats of the study: Across donors, presence/absence analyses took sequencing depth to be roughly uniform. An analysis was carried out later, and it reportedly showed fewer N-insertions in an Asian-associated ancestry cluster than the approximately 670-donor mean. In a later analysis, HLA-associated TCR beta chains were more clonally expanded than equally common others. Immune exposure information available was restricted to CMV serostatus.

The PCR contained 60 Vbeta and 13 Jbeta primers. Sequenced by immunoSEQ multiplex PCR; TCRdb stores in-frame clones only, minus some. Of 150,000 to 200,000 clones listed, around four fifths are singletons. In regard to this clone: Its antigen is currently unknown.

The sequencing sample was made of PBMCs. The receptor comes from a woman between 50 and 59 years old in good health and CMV-seropositive.

The CDR3 coding sequence is TGTGCCAGCGGCCCCTCGGGGGTTTCCTACGAGCAGTACTTC. Encoded protein: CASGPSGVSYEQYF. This chain links TRBV7-9 with TRBJ2-7; D is possibly TRBD2 (6 bases). The CDR3 is made up of 14 amino acids. V was cut by 8 bases and J by 1 base, with 15 bases left in between. Germline lookup yields CDR1 SEHNR and CDR2 FQNEAQ (reference sequence).